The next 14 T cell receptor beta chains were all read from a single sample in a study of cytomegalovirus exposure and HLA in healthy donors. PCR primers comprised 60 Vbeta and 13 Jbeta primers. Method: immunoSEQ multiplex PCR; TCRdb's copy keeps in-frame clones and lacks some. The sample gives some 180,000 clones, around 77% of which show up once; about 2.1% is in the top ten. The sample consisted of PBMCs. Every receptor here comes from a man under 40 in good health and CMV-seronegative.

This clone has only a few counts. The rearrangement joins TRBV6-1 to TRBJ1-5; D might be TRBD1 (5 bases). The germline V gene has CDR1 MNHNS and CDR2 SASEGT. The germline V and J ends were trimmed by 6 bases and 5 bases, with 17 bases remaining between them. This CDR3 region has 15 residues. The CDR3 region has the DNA TGTGCCAGCAGCCCCCAGGGCCCCGGATATCAGCCCCAGCATTTT. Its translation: CASSPQGPGYQPQHF.

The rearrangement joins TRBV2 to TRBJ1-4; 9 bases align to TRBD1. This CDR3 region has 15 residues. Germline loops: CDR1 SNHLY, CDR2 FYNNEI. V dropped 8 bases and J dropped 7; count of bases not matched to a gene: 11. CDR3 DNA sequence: TGTGCCAGCCGGGACAGGGTGTCCTGGGGTGAAAAACTGTTTTTT. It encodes CASRDRVSWGEKLFF. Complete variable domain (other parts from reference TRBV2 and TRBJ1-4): EPEVTQTPSHQVTQMGQEVILRCVPISNHLYFYWYRQILGQKVEFLVSFYNNEISEKSEIFDDQFSVERPDGSNFTLKIRSTKLEDSAMYFCASRDRVSWGEKLFFGSGTQLSVL.

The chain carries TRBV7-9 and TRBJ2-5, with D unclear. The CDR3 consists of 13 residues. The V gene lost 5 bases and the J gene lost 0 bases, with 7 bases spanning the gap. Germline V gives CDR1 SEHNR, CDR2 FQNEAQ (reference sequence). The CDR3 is CASSHTDQETQYF. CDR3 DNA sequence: TGTGCCAGCAGCCATACGGACCAAGAGACCCAGTACTTC.

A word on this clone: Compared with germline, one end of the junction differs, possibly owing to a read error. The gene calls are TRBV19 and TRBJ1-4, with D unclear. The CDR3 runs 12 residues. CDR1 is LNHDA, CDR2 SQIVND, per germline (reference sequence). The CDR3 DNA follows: TGTGCCAGTAATATAGTCGGTGAAAAACTGTTTTTT. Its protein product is CASNIVGEKLFF.

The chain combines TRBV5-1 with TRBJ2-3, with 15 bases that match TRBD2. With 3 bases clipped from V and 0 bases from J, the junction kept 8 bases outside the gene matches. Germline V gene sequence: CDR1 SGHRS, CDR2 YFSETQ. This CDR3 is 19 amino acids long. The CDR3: CASSSGLAGGRPSTDTQYF. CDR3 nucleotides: TGCGCCAGCAGCTCGGGACTAGCGGGAGGTCGACCTAGCACAGATACGCAGTATTTT.

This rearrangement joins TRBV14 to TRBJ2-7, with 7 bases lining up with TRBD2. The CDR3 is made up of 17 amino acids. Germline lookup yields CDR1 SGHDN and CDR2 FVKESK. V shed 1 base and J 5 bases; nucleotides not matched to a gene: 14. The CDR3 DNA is TGTGCCAGCAGCCAAGGTGGAGGTGGGCGGGAGAGGCACGAGCAGTACTTC. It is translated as CASSQGGGGRERHEQYF. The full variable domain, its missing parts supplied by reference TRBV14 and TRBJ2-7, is EAGVTQFPSHSVIEKGQTVTLRCDPISGHDNLYWYRRVMGKEIKFLLHFVKESKQDESGMPNNRFLAERTGGTYSTLKVQPAELEDSGVYFCASSQGGGGRERHEQYFGPGTRLTVT.

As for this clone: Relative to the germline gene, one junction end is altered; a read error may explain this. CDR3 loop: CASSLSFGHGQLFF. In DNA form, the CDR3 reads TGTGCCAGCAGCTTAAGTTTTGGACACGGGCAGCTGTTTTTT. The rearrangement joins TRBV11-2 to TRBJ2-2; a possible D gene is TRBD1 (5 bases). Germline CDR1 and CDR2: SGHAT and FQNNGV. There are 14 residues in the CDR3. Complete variable domain (other parts from reference TRBV11-2 and TRBJ2-2): EAGVAQSPRYKIIEKRQSVAFWCNPISGHATLYWYQQILGQGPKLLIQFQNNGVVDDSQLPKDRFSAERLKGVDSTLKIQPAKLEDSAVYLCASSLSFGHGQLFFGEGSRLTVL.

In DNA, the CDR3 is TGTGCCAGCTCTGGACAGGGGACGAATGAGCAGTTCTTC. Its protein is CASSGQGTNEQFF. The chain combines TRBV18 with TRBJ2-1; 9 bases fit TRBD1. The CDR3 is 13 amino acids. Germline lookup yields CDR1 KGHSH and CDR2 LQKENI. V lost 6 bases and J lost 7; bases outside the gene matches: 4.

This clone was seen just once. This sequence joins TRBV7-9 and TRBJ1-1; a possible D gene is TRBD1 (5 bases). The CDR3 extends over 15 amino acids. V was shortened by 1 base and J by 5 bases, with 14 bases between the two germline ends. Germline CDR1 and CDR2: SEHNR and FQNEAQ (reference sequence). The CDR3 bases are TGTGCCAGCAGCTTAGAATCCTCAGGGAAGACTGAAGCTTTCTTT. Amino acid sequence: CASSLESSGKTEAFF.

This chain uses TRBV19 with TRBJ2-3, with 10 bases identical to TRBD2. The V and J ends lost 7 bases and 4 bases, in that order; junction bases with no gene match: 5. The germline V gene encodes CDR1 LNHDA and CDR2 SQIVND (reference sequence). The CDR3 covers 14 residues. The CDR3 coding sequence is TGTGCCAGTAATAGCGGGAGGTTGGCAGATACGCAGTATTTT. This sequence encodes CASNSGRLADTQYF.

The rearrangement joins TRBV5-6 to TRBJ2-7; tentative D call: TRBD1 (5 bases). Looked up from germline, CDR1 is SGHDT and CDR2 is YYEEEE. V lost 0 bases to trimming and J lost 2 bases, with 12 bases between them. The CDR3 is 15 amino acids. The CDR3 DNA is TGTGCCAGCAGCTTGGGGGGCAGAAGAGCCTACGAGCAGTACTTC. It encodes CASSLGGRRAYEQYF.

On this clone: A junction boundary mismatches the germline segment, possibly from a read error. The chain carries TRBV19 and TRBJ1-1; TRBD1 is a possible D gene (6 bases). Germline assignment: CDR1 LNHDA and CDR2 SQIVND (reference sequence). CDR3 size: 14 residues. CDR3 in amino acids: CASSIRGPNTEASF. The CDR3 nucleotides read TGTGCCAGTAGTATCAGGGGACCGAACACTGAAGCTTCCTTT.

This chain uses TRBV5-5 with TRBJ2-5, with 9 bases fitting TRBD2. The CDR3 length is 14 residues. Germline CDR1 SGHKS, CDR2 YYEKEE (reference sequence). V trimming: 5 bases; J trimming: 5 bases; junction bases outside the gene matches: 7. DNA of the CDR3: TGTGCCAGCAGGGAGGGGACTAGCCGCGAGACCCAGTACTTC. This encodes CASREGTSRETQYF.

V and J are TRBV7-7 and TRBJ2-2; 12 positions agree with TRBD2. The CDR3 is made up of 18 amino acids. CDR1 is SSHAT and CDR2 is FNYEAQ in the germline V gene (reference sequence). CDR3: CASGYNSLAGGPGGELFF. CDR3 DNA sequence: TGTGCTAGCGGGTATAACTCTCTAGCGGGAGGGCCCGGCGGGGAGCTGTTTTTT.